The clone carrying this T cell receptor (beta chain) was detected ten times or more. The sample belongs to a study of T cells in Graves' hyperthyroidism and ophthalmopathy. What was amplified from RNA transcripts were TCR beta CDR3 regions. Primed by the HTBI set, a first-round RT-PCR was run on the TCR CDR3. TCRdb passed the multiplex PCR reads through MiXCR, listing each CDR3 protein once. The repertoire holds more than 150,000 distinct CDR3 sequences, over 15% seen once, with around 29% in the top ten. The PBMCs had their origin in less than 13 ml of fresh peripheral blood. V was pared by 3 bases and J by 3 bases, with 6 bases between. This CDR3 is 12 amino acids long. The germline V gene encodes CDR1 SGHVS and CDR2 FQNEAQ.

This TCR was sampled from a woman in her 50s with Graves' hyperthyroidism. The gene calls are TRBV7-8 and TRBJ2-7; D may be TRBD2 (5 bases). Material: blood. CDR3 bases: TGTGCCAGCAGCTTTACTAGCTACGAGCAGTACTTC. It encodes CASSFTSYEQYF.